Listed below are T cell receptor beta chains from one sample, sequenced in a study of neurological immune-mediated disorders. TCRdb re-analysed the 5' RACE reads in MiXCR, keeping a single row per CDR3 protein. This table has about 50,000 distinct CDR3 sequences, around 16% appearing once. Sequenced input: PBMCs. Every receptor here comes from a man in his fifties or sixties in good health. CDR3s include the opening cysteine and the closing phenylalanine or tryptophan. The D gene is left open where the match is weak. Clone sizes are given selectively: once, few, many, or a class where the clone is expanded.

CDR3aa: CASSRTGQTQYF; CDR3nt: TGTGCCAGCAGTAGGACGGGACAGACCCAGTACTTC; j_gene: TRBJ2-5; v_gene: TRBV12-3/TRBV12-4; len: 12; abundance: once; d_gene: .
CDR3aa: CATSRDRGIGEKLFF; CDR3nt: TGTGCCACCAGCAGAGATCGCGGGATCGGTGAAAAACTGTTTTTT; j_gene: TRBJ1-4; v_gene: TRBV15; len: 15; abundance: many; d_gene: .
CDR3aa: CASSLDRSYEQYF; CDR3nt: TGTGCCAGCAGCTTAGATCGGTCCTACGAGCAGTACTTC; j_gene: TRBJ2-7; v_gene: TRBV13; len: 13; abundance: many; d_gene: .
CDR3aa: CASSSTGTYEQYF; CDR3nt: TGTGCCAGCAGTTCCACAGGGACCTACGAGCAGTACTTC; j_gene: TRBJ2-7; v_gene: TRBV6-5; len: 13; abundance: many; d_gene: .
CDR3aa: CASSYSTGYEQYF; CDR3nt: TGTGCCAGCAGTTACTCGACAGGCTACGAGCAGTACTTC; j_gene: TRBJ2-7; v_gene: TRBV6-6; len: 13; abundance: many; d_gene: .
CDR3aa: CATSRTRSYEQYF; CDR3nt: TGTGCCACCAGCAGGACTCGGTCCTACGAGCAGTACTTC; j_gene: TRBJ2-7; v_gene: TRBV15; len: 13; abundance: many; d_gene: .
CDR3aa: CAISAQFKGYEQYF; CDR3nt: TGTGCCATCAGTGCCCAATTTAAGGGGTACGAGCAGTACTTC; j_gene: TRBJ2-7; v_gene: TRBV10-3; len: 14; abundance: many; d_gene: .
CDR3aa: CAATGTALFNEQFF; CDR3nt: TGTGCCGCCACCGGGACTGCCCTTTTTAATGAGCAGTTCTTC; j_gene: TRBJ2-1; v_gene: TRBV30; len: 14; abundance: .; d_gene: .
CDR3aa: CASSVNLLAATPIEQFF; CDR3nt: TGCGCCAGCAGCGTAAACCTTCTAGCGGCCACCCCCATTGAGCAGTTCTTC; j_gene: TRBJ2-1; v_gene: TRBV5-1; len: 17; abundance: many; d_gene: TRBD2
CDR3aa: CASSRGQGANTEAFF; CDR3nt: TGCGCCAGCAGCAGAGGACAGGGTGCGAACACTGAAGCTTTCTTT; j_gene: TRBJ1-1; v_gene: TRBV5-1; len: 15; abundance: many; d_gene: TRBD1
CDR3aa: CASSLVLHNEQFF; CDR3nt: TGCGCCAGCAGCTTGGTGTTGCACAATGAGCAGTTCTTC; j_gene: TRBJ2-1; v_gene: TRBV5-1; len: 13; abundance: many; d_gene: .
CDR3aa: CATSRASGANVLTF; CDR3nt: TGTGCCACCAGTAGGGCCTCTGGGGCCAACGTCCTGACTTTC; j_gene: TRBJ2-6; v_gene: TRBV24-1; len: 14; abundance: many; d_gene: .
CDR3aa: CASSLLRDRFGSNQPQHF; CDR3nt: TGTGCCAGCAGTTTATTGAGGGACAGGTTTGGATCCAATCAGCCCCAGCATTTT; j_gene: TRBJ1-5; v_gene: TRBV27; len: 18; abundance: few; d_gene: TRBD1
CDR3aa: CSVEDLDRGNTGELFF; CDR3nt: TGCAGCGTTGAAGATCTGGACCGCGGCAACACCGGGGAGCTGTTTTTT; j_gene: TRBJ2-2; v_gene: TRBV29-1; len: 16; abundance: many; d_gene: .
CDR3aa: CASSPPSGSADTQYF; CDR3nt: TGTGCCAGCAGTCCTCCAAGCGGGTCCGCAGATACGCAGTATTTT; j_gene: TRBJ2-3; v_gene: TRBV12-3/TRBV12-4; len: 15; abundance: many; d_gene: .
CDR3aa: CASTQQTSQGYEQYF; CDR3nt: TGTGCCAGCACCCAGCAGACTAGCCAGGGTTACGAGCAGTACTTC; j_gene: TRBJ2-7; v_gene: TRBV28; len: 15; abundance: many; d_gene: TRBD2
CDR3aa: CSARSGWTGELFF; CDR3nt: TGCAGTGCTAGATCGGGGTGGACCGGGGAGCTGTTTTTT; j_gene: TRBJ2-2; v_gene: TRBV20-1; len: 13; abundance: many; d_gene: .
CDR3aa: CSATGTGSSYEQYF; CDR3nt: TGCAGTGCTACTGGGACGGGGAGCTCCTACGAGCAGTACTTC; j_gene: TRBJ2-7; v_gene: TRBV20-1; len: 14; abundance: many; d_gene: .
CDR3aa: CASRTGGTGELFF; CDR3nt: TGCGCCAGCCGGACAGGGGGGACCGGGGAGCTGTTTTTT; j_gene: TRBJ2-2; v_gene: TRBV5-1; len: 13; abundance: many; d_gene: TRBD1
CDR3aa: CASSRNDVFSYEQYF; CDR3nt: TGTGCCAGCAGCCGAAACGACGTGTTCTCCTACGAGCAGTACTTC; j_gene: TRBJ2-7; v_gene: TRBV9; len: 15; abundance: .; d_gene: .
CDR3aa: CASSLARVETQYF; CDR3nt: TGTGCCAGCAGCTTAGCCAGGGTTGAGACCCAGTACTTC; j_gene: TRBJ2-5; v_gene: TRBV7-2; len: 13; abundance: many; d_gene: .
CDR3aa: CASSTSAGTDHEQYF; CDR3nt: TGTGCCAGCTCAACTTCCGCTGGGACAGACCACGAGCAGTACTTC; j_gene: TRBJ2-7; v_gene: TRBV3-1; len: 15; abundance: many; d_gene: TRBD1
CDR3aa: CASSQDLGNEQFF; CDR3nt: TGTGCCAGCAGCCAAGATCTAGGCAATGAGCAGTTCTTC; j_gene: TRBJ2-1; v_gene: TRBV4-2; len: 13; abundance: many; d_gene: .
CDR3aa: CASSLAGGQNYEQYF; CDR3nt: TGCGCCAGCAGCTTGGCCGGGGGACAGAACTACGAGCAGTACTTC; j_gene: TRBJ2-7; v_gene: TRBV5-1; len: 15; abundance: many; d_gene: .
CDR3aa: CASSLASGSPSYNEQFF; CDR3nt: TGTGCCAGCAGCTTGGCTAGCGGGAGCCCTTCTTACAATGAGCAGTTCTTC; j_gene: TRBJ2-1; v_gene: TRBV7-2; len: 17; abundance: many; d_gene: TRBD2
CDR3aa: CASSRTTGSPLHF; CDR3nt: TGTGCCAGCAGCCGTACTACAGGGTCACCCCTCCACTTT; j_gene: TRBJ1-6; v_gene: TRBV12-3/TRBV12-4; len: 13; abundance: many; d_gene: .
CDR3aa: CSAGSDRGWAEAFF; CDR3nt: TGCAGTGCTGGTAGCGACAGGGGATGGGCTGAAGCTTTCTTT; j_gene: TRBJ1-1; v_gene: TRBV20-1; len: 14; abundance: many; d_gene: TRBD1
CDR3aa: CSASSGQEMNTEAFF; CDR3nt: TGCAGTGCTAGTTCGGGACAAGAAATGAACACTGAAGCTTTCTTT; j_gene: TRBJ1-1; v_gene: TRBV20-1; len: 15; abundance: .; d_gene: .
CDR3aa: CSASRINTGNTIYF; CDR3nt: TGCAGTGCTAGCAGAATTAACACTGGAAACACCATATATTTT; j_gene: TRBJ1-3; v_gene: TRBV20-1; len: 14; abundance: .; d_gene: .
CDR3aa: CASSFSSALGEQYF; CDR3nt: TGTGCCAGCAGCTTTAGCAGCGCCCTGGGGGAGCAGTACTTC; j_gene: TRBJ2-7; v_gene: TRBV7-8; len: 14; abundance: .; d_gene: .
CDR3aa: CATSERGRGDEQYF; CDR3nt: TGTGCCACCAGTGAACGGGGTAGGGGGGACGAGCAGTACTTC; j_gene: TRBJ2-7; v_gene: TRBV24-1; len: 14; abundance: .; d_gene: .
CDR3aa: CASSGGTRITDTQYF; CDR3nt: TGTGCCAGCTCAGGCGGGACTAGGATCACAGATACGCAGTATTTT; j_gene: TRBJ2-3; v_gene: TRBV18; len: 15; abundance: many; d_gene: TRBD2
CDR3aa: CASNPLSSSNEQFF; CDR3nt: TGTGCCAGCAACCCCCTCAGTTCGAGCAATGAGCAGTTCTTC; j_gene: TRBJ2-1; v_gene: TRBV7-2; len: 14; abundance: .; d_gene: .
CDR3aa: CASSLGRSVDEQYF; CDR3nt: TGTGCCAGCAGCTTGGGTAGAAGCGTTGACGAGCAGTACTTC; j_gene: TRBJ2-7; v_gene: TRBV5-6; len: 14; abundance: many; d_gene: .
CDR3aa: CSAIPSGRSYEQYF; CDR3nt: TGCAGTGCTATCCCTAGCGGGAGATCCTACGAGCAGTACTTC; j_gene: TRBJ2-7; v_gene: TRBV20-1; len: 14; abundance: many; d_gene: TRBD2
CDR3aa: CASSLGDREYNEQFF; CDR3nt: TGTGCCAGCAGCTTGGGGGACAGGGAGTACAATGAGCAGTTCTTC; j_gene: TRBJ2-1; v_gene: TRBV5-5; len: 15; abundance: few; d_gene: TRBD1
CDR3aa: CASSASGGGFDGYTF; CDR3nt: TGTGCCAGCAGCGCGTCAGGGGGAGGTTTCGATGGCTACACCTTC; j_gene: TRBJ1-2; v_gene: TRBV5-8; len: 15; abundance: many; d_gene: TRBD1
CDR3aa: CASSGGSYPSTDTQYF; CDR3nt: TGTGCCAGCAGTGGGGGGTCGTACCCCAGCACAGATACGCAGTATTTT; j_gene: TRBJ2-3; v_gene: TRBV7-3; len: 16; abundance: many; d_gene: .
CDR3aa: CSASRFDTEAFF; CDR3nt: TGCAGTGCTAGCCGATTCGACACTGAAGCTTTCTTT; j_gene: TRBJ1-1; v_gene: TRBV20-1; len: 12; abundance: many; d_gene: .
CDR3aa: CAISGLAASYNEQFF; CDR3nt: TGTGCCATCAGCGGACTAGCGGCTTCCTACAATGAGCAGTTCTTC; j_gene: TRBJ2-1; v_gene: TRBV10-3; len: 15; abundance: many; d_gene: TRBD2
CDR3aa: CASSLPQLRQGNNEKLFF; CDR3nt: TGTGCCAGCAGTTTACCTCAGCTTAGACAGGGGAATAATGAAAAACTGTTTTTT; j_gene: TRBJ1-4; v_gene: TRBV28; len: 18; abundance: many; d_gene: TRBD1
CDR3aa: CASSVNVNTGELFF; CDR3nt: TGTGCCAGCAGCGTAAACGTGAACACCGGGGAGCTGTTTTTT; j_gene: TRBJ2-2; v_gene: TRBV9; len: 14; abundance: many; d_gene: .
CDR3aa: CASSWDRTGETQYF; CDR3nt: TGTGCCAGCAGCTGGGACCGAACGGGAGAGACCCAGTACTTC; j_gene: TRBJ2-5; v_gene: TRBV7-3; len: 14; abundance: many; d_gene: .
CDR3aa: CASSLSWEAGNTIYF; CDR3nt: TGTGCCAGCAGCTTGTCTTGGGAGGCTGGAAACACCATATATTTT; j_gene: TRBJ1-3; v_gene: TRBV7-6; len: 15; abundance: many; d_gene: .
CDR3aa: CASRLGVNYGYTF; CDR3nt: TGTGCCAGCAGACTGGGGGTTAACTATGGCTACACCTTC; j_gene: TRBJ1-2; v_gene: TRBV12-3/TRBV12-4; len: 13; abundance: many; d_gene: .
CDR3aa: CATSKWTGNPGELFF; CDR3nt: TGTGCCACCAGCAAATGGACAGGGAACCCCGGGGAGCTGTTTTTT; j_gene: TRBJ2-2; v_gene: TRBV15; len: 15; abundance: many; d_gene: TRBD1